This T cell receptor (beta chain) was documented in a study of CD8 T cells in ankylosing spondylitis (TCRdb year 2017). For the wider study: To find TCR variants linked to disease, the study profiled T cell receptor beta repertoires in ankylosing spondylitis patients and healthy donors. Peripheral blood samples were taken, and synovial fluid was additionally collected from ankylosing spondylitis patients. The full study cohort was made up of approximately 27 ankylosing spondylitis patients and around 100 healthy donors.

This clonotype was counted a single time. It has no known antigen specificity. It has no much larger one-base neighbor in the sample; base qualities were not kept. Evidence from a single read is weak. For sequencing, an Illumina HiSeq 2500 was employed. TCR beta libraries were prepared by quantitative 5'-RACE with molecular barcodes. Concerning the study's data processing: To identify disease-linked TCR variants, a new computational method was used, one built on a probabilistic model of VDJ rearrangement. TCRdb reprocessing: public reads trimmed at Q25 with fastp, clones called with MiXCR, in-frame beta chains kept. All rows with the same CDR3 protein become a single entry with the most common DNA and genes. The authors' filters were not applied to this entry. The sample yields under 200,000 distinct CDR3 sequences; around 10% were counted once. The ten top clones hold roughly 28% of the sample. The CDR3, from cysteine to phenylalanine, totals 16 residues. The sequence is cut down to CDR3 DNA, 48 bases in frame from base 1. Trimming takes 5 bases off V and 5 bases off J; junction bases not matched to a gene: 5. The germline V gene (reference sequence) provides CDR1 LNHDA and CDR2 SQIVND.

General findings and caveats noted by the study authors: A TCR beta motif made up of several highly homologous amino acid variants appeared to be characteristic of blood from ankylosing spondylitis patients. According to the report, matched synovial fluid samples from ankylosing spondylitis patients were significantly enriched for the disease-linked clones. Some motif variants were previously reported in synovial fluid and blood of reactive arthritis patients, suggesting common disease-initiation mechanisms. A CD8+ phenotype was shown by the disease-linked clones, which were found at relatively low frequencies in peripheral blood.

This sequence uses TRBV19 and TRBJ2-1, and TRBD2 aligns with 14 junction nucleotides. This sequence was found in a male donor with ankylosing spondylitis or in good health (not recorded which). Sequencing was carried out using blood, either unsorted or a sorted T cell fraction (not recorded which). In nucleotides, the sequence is TGTGCCAGTAGTTTCCGGACTAGCGGGAGGAACAATGAGCAGTTCTTC. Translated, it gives CASSFRTSGRNNEQFF. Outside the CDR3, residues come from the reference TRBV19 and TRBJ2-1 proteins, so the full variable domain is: DGGITQSPKYLFRKEGQNVTLSCEQNLNHDAMYWYRQDPGQGLRLIYYSQIVNDFQKGDIAEGYSVSREKKESFPLTVTSAQKNPTAFYLCASSFRTSGRNNEQFFGPGTRLTVL.